These 5 T cell receptor beta chains share one sample of origin, sequenced in a study of cytomegalovirus exposure and HLA in healthy donors. PCR employed 60 Vbeta and 13 Jbeta primers. The repertoire was sequenced with immunoSEQ multiplex PCR; TCRdb's copy has only in-frame clones and lacks some. The table records roughly 120,000 clones, 76% of them present only once. The sequenced material came from PBMCs. The receptor source for this set is a woman aged 45-59 years in good health and CMV-seropositive.

This clone was counted between two and nine times. This chain connects TRBV9 to TRBJ1-6; 11 bases are a match to TRBD1. Trimming took 2 bases from V and 10 from J; bases not matched to a gene: 2. Germline V gene lookup returns CDR1 SGDLS and CDR2 YYNGEE. The CDR3 runs 14 residues. The CDR3 protein is CASSVGQGGSPLHF. The CDR3 nucleotides read TGTGCCAGCAGCGTGGGACAGGGGGGATCACCCCTCCACTTT.

The V and J genes are TRBV7-9 and TRBJ2-1; D is uncertain. Trimming cost V 0 bases and J 2 bases, with 5 bases left between them. Per the germline V gene, CDR1 is SEHNR and CDR2 is FQNEAQ (reference sequence). This CDR3 has 14 amino acids. The CDR3 DNA reads TGTGCCAGCAGCTTAGCTGGCCCCTACAATGAGCAGTTCTTC. It is translated as CASSLAGPYNEQFF.

The rearrangement links TRBV5-4 to TRBJ1-1, with D perhaps matching TRBD1 (6 bases). Germline V CDR1 and CDR2: SGHNT, YYREEE (reference sequence). This CDR3 contains 15 residues. V dropped 1 base and J dropped 5 bases, with 15 bases sitting between them. The CDR3 is CASSLRHRARTEAFF. For the CDR3, the DNA is TGTGCCAGCAGCTTGCGTCACAGGGCGAGAACTGAAGCTTTCTTT. Variable domain in full (rest from reference TRBV5-4 and TRBJ1-1): ETGVTQSPTHLIKTRGQQVTLRCSSQSGHNTVSWYQQALGQGPQFIFQYYREEENGRGNFPPRFSGLQFPNYSSELNVNALELDDSALYLCASSLRHRARTEAFFGQGTRLTVV.

The rearrangement links TRBV5-6 to TRBJ2-7; tentatively, D is TRBD2 (5 bases). This CDR3 region has 13 residues. CDR1 and CDR2 from the germline V gene are SGHDT and YYEEEE. The V and J ends lost 2 bases and 7 bases respectively, with 13 bases between them. CDR3 sequence reads: CASSFRGSREQYF. Here the CDR3 DNA reads TGTGCCAGCAGCTTCCGGGGATCGCGGGAGCAGTACTTC.

The rearrangement uses TRBV5-1 and TRBJ2-5, with 7 bases fitting TRBD1. This CDR3 region has 14 residues. Germline V gives CDR1 SGHRS, CDR2 YFSETQ. The junction had 10 bases not matched to a gene; V was cut back by 0 bases and J by 11 bases. The CDR3 region is CASSLGDSLLEQYF. The CDR3 coding sequence is TGCGCCAGCAGCTTGGGGGACAGCCTGCTGGAGCAGTACTTC.